Sequencing of this TCR beta chain was carried out in a study of shared clonotypes between healthy human individuals. Generated by immunoSEQ multiplex PCR, the TCRdb table keeps only in-frame clones and is missing some. The table has under 1,900,000 clones, 98% to 99% seen once; the top ten hold approximately 0.4%. Germline-derived CDR1 and CDR2 are SGHRS and YFSETQ. The CDR3 sequence is 16 residues long. V dropped 4 bases and J dropped 4 bases, with 15 bases sitting between them. The source of this sequence is a man aged 25-40 years in good health. The specimen sequenced was naive CD4+ T cells sorted from blood. Indicated subset: CD45RA+ positively selected. The V call is TRBV5-1, the J call TRBJ2-6; D is perhaps TRBD2 (6 bases). CDR3 sequence (DNA): TGCGCCAGCAGCCCGGCGGCGGGGCACGGGGCCAACGTCCTGACTTTC. Residues: CASSPAAGHGANVLTF.